The clone carrying this TCR beta chain showed up just a few times. The target antigen is unknown. The data belong to a study of vaccination and CD4 T cells after COVID-19. In the study overall: There were six male and four female convalescents, and two of them were Hispanic.

Study-level results: Convalescent patients had a median about 86% of post-vaccine SARS-CoV-2-reactive clones that were detected only after vaccination, not before it. Within convalescent individuals, 304 out of 307 vaccine-specific clones proved to be spike mono-reactive.

Trimming removed 5 bases from V and 5 bases from J, with 25 bases in between. The CDR3 spans 17 residues. TCRdb reanalysed the PCR reads using MiXCR and keeps one entry per CDR3 protein. The sample includes tens of thousands of distinct CDR3 sequences, roughly 50% of them seen just once. Specified time point: late sampling 161 to 241 days after vaccination in a few convalescent patients. The source material was CD4+ T cells from blood, sampled about 7 months after SARS-CoV-2 vaccination. This receptor was obtained from a human donor who had recovered from COVID-19. V gene TRBV23-1 combines with J gene TRBJ2-7, with D possibly matching TRBD1 (6 bases). TRBV23-1 falls under the ORF class, with uncertain function. In DNA, the CDR3 is TGCGCCAGCAGTTTACCCTTCACTTTTGGGTGGGGGCACGAGCAGTACTTC. It yields the protein CASSLPFTFGWGHEQYF.